This passage covers 18 T cell receptor beta chains from one sample sequenced in a study of control samples from healthy donors and cancer patients. The protocol was immunoSEQ multiplex PCR, while the TCRdb copy is restricted to in-frame clones and leaves out a portion. The sample carries almost 85,000 clones, 70% to 85% recorded once. The source material was PBMCs. These receptors were taken from a man aged 55 to 70 with head and neck cancer.

The chain employs TRBV11-2 and TRBJ2-3; 14 bases line up with TRBD2. Trimming took 5 bases from V and 4 from J; bases not matched to a gene: 8. The CDR3 extends over 17 amino acids. Per germline, CDR1 SGHAT and CDR2 FQNNGV. The CDR3 reads CASSLGLAGAVADTQYF. Here the CDR3 DNA reads TGTGCCAGCAGCCTGGGACTAGCGGGAGCCGTGGCAGATACGCAGTATTTT.

This clone has more than one count but fewer than ten. The rearrangement joins TRBV7-8 to TRBJ2-7, with 10 bases lining up with TRBD2. In germline, CDR1 is SGHVS, CDR2 FQNEAQ. The junction had 14 bases not matched to a gene; V was cut back by 2 bases and J by 4 bases. The CDR3 has 18 residues. CDR3 DNA: TGTGCCAGCAGCTTATGGTCCCTTAGCGGGAGGAGGAGGTACGAGCAGTACTTC. Its protein product is CASSLWSLSGRRRYEQYF.

The rearrangement uses TRBV29-1 and TRBJ2-1; TRBD2 might be the D (5 bases). Germline assignment: CDR1 SQVTM and CDR2 ANQGSEA. The CDR3 runs 14 residues. The germline V and J ends were trimmed by 4 bases and 4 bases, with 14 bases remaining between them. The CDR3 sequence: CSVVSATRYNEQFF. CDR3 in DNA: TGCAGCGTTGTTAGCGCAACCAGGTACAATGAGCAGTTCTTC.

This sequence joins TRBV30 and TRBJ1-6; no clear D. The V end lost 0 bases, the J end lost 9 bases, and 9 bases lay between the germline ends. Germline V lookup: CDR1 GTSNPN, CDR2 SVGIG (reference sequence). The CDR3 length is 13 residues. In DNA form, the CDR3 reads TGTGCCTGGAGTGTACTGGGGTCTTCACCCCTCCACTTT. Its translation is CAWSVLGSSPLHF.

The J gene is TRBJ1-3, the V gene TRBV7-8, with TRBD1 as a possible D gene (5 bases). Trimming removed 5 bases at V and 4 bases at J, with 21 bases between. Germline values: CDR1 SGHVS, CDR2 FQNEAQ. The CDR3 consists of 17 residues. CDR3 nucleotide sequence: TGTGCCAGCAGCGAAGGTTGGAAGGGGAGGTCGGGAAACACCATATATTTT. Protein: CASSEGWKGRSGNTIYF.

The chain is built from TRBV6-5 and TRBJ2-5, with D uncertain. Per germline, CDR1 MNHEY and CDR2 SVGAGI. The V end lost 2 bases, the J end lost 5 bases, and 18 bases lay between the germline ends. The CDR3 length is 16 residues. CDR3 nucleotides: TGTGCCAGCAGTTACCGAAACCCAGATTTAGGGGAGACCCAGTACTTC. Its translation: CASSYRNPDLGETQYF.

The V and J genes are TRBV12-5 and TRBJ2-1; 7 bases match TRBD2. After removal of 0 bases from V and 12 bases from J, the junction contained 20 bases not matched to a gene. The germline gives CDR1 LGHNT, CDR2 FRNRAP. This CDR3 spans 18 amino acids. The CDR3 region is CASGLVSGSASSGRGQFF. As DNA, the CDR3 is TGTGCTAGTGGTTTGGTATCTGGATCGGCGTCTAGCGGTCGGGGGCAGTTCTTC.

This chain joins TRBV29-1 and TRBJ1-4; 7 bases fit TRBD1. V shed 7 bases, J shed 6 bases, and the junction held 8 bases outside the gene matches. The V gene's germline CDR1 is SQVTM and CDR2 ANQGSEA. This CDR3 has 13 amino acids. The CDR3 DNA sequence: TGCAGCGCCGGACAGGCGCGGGATGAAAAACTGTTTTTT. Translated, it gives CSAGQARDEKLFF.

The chain recombines TRBV10-3 with TRBJ2-6, with D perhaps given as TRBD1 or TRBD2 (5 bases each). Germline loops: CDR1 ENHRY, CDR2 SYGVKD. The V end was cut by 6 bases, the J end by 0 bases, with 6 bases between. The length of the CDR3 is 14 residues. The CDR3 bases are TGTGCCATCAGGAGGGGCTCTGGGGCCAACGTCCTGACTTTC. This gives the protein CAIRRGSGANVLTF.

This chain joins TRBV10-3 and TRBJ1-2; D is unclear. This CDR3 has 15 amino acids. Germline V gene lookup returns CDR1 ENHRY and CDR2 SYGVKD. V was cut by 0 bases and J by 8 bases, with 16 bases left in between. CDR3 region: CAISESRAGSWGYTF. The CDR3 DNA sequence: TGTGCCATCAGTGAGTCGCGGGCGGGGAGCTGGGGCTACACCTTC.

This rearrangement joins TRBV28 to TRBJ2-7, with TRBD2 matching 8 bases. Per germline, CDR1 MDHEN and CDR2 SYDVKM. The CDR3 runs to 15 residues. Trimming cost V 4 bases and J 2 bases; bases outside gene matches: 7. The CDR3 bases are TGTGCCAGCAGTTCTCATGCGGGAGGTACCTACGAGCAGTACTTC. The encoded protein is CASSSHAGGTYEQYF.

The rearrangement links TRBV20-1 to TRBJ2-1, with 12 positions matching TRBD2. Per germline, CDR1 DFQATT and CDR2 SNEGSKA (reference sequence). Germline trimming cut 3 bases from V and 4 bases from J; bases unmatched to any gene: 4. The CDR3 runs 15 residues. CDR3 in amino acids: CSASRGLAGYNEQFF. The CDR3 DNA reads TGCAGTGCTAGTCGGGGACTAGCGGGTTACAATGAGCAGTTCTTC.

The chain employs TRBV10-3 and TRBJ1-1; D may be TRBD1 (5 bases). Germline CDR1 is ENHRY and CDR2 is SYGVKD. Trimming cost V 4 bases and J 0 bases, with 12 bases left between them. CDR3 length equals 15 residues. The CDR3 region is CAISVGVLVNTEAFF. DNA for the CDR3: TGTGCCATCAGTGTAGGGGTTCTGGTGAACACTGAAGCTTTCTTT.

The chain combines TRBV11-3 with TRBJ2-1; no clear D. Per germline, CDR1 SGHNT and CDR2 YENEEA. V was cut by 0 bases and J by 10 bases, with 10 bases left in between. This CDR3 contains 13 residues. The chain's CDR3 is CASSLDYPMEQFF. The CDR3, as DNA: TGTGCCAGCAGCTTAGACTATCCAATGGAGCAGTTCTTC. The variable domain in full, with the rest retrieved from reference TRBV11-3 and TRBJ2-1, is EAGVVQSPRYKIIEKKQPVAFWCNPISGHNTLYWYLQNLGQGPELLIRYENEEAVDDSQLPKDRFSAERLKGVDSTLKIQPAELGDSAVYLCASSLDYPMEQFFGPGTRLTVL.

This CDR3 reads CASSPWWGEKLFF. The CDR3, as DNA: TGTGCCAGCAGCCCCTGGTGGGGGGAAAAACTGTTTTTT. The gene calls are TRBV5-6 and TRBJ1-4; possible D gene TRBD1, 5 bases. In germline, CDR1 is SGHDT, CDR2 YYEEEE. Trimming shortened V by 4 bases and J by 8 bases, and 12 bases separated the two germline ends. CDR3 size: 13 residues.

The chain joins TRBV2 to TRBJ2-4; 11 positions agree with TRBD2. CDR1 and CDR2 from the germline V gene are SNHLY and FYNNEI. J gave up 0 bases and V 1 base, and 5 bases lay outside the gene matches. The CDR3 is 18 residues long. Here the CDR3 reads CASSEGSGRAIAKNIQYF. The CDR3 DNA is TGTGCCAGCAGTGAAGGTAGCGGGAGGGCCATAGCCAAAAACATTCAGTACTTC.

This clone showed up just a few times. This sequence joins TRBV6-5 and TRBJ1-5; 8 bases are shared with TRBD1. The CDR3 loop spans 14 amino acids. The ends lost 6 bases at V and 6 bases at J; junction bases unmatched: 7. Germline V lookup: CDR1 MNHEY, CDR2 SVGAGI. CDR3 nucleotide sequence: TGTGCCAGCAGCAGGGCAGGGGGCCGTCAGCCCCAGCATTTT. Translated, it gives CASSRAGGRQPQHF.

The chain is built from TRBV27 and TRBJ1-1; D not certain. Trimming shortened V by 2 bases and J by 4 bases, and 8 bases separated the two germline ends. Per germline, CDR1 MNHEY and CDR2 SMNVEV (reference sequence). CDR3 length: 13 residues. For the CDR3, the DNA is TGTGCCAGCAGTTTACCGGGGTTCACTGAAGCTTTCTTT. It specifies CASSLPGFTEAFF.